Each of the 23 T cell receptor beta chains below was sequenced from the same sample in a study of identical twins. TCRdb re-derived calls from the 5' RACE reads in MiXCR, one entry per CDR3 protein. Of roughly 150,000 distinct CDR3 sequences listed, 3% to 4% are singletons. Sequenced sample: memory T cells sorted from blood. The receptors originated from a man aged 18 to 29 in good health.

This clonotype was seen at least ten times. This sequence joins TRBV27 and TRBJ2-7; D remains unclear. This CDR3 spans 13 amino acids. CDR1 and CDR2 (germline): MNHEY, SMNVEV (reference sequence). V was shortened by 2 bases and J by 6 bases, with 11 bases between the two germline ends. CDR3 sequence (DNA): TGTGCCAGCAGTTTAGTGCCTATAGGCGAGCAGTACTTC. Translated: CASSLVPIGEQYF.

The sample holds many counts of this clonotype. The chain combines TRBV6-6 with TRBJ1-1, with TRBD1 identical over 7 bases. J lost 7 bases, V lost 5 bases, and 10 bases had no gene match. Germline values: CDR1 MNHNY, CDR2 SVGAGI (reference sequence). The length of the CDR3 is 14 residues. The CDR3 sequence is CASSVGQGGSEAFF. As DNA, the CDR3 is TGTGCCAGCAGTGTGGGCCAGGGGGGTAGTGAAGCTTTCTTT.

This clonotype was observed at least ten times. The V gene is TRBV7-2, the J gene TRBJ2-3; a possible D gene is TRBD2 (5 bases). The CDR3 is 15 amino acids. The V end lost 0 bases, the J end lost 2 bases, and 9 bases lay between the germline ends. The germline gives CDR1 SGHTA, CDR2 FQGNSA. Here the CDR3 DNA reads TGTGCCAGCAGCTTAGCGAGAGGGTTCACAGATACGCAGTATTTT. Its translation: CASSLARGFTDTQYF.

This clonotype was recorded many times. V gene TRBV20-1 combines with J gene TRBJ2-2; weak D call: TRBD2 (6 bases). CDR1 and CDR2 (germline): DFQATT, SNEGSKA (reference sequence). This CDR3 region has 14 residues. The V end lost 4 bases, the J end lost 4 bases, and 13 bases lay between the germline ends. CDR3 DNA sequence: TGCAGTGCTACGGAGGGCCGCGGCACCGGGGAGCTGTTTTTT. This encodes CSATEGRGTGELFF.

This clonotype came up many times. This chain joins TRBV25-1 and TRBJ2-1; D unresolved. The CDR3 sequence is 12 residues long. Germline V gene lookup returns CDR1 MGHDK and CDR2 SYGVNS. Trimming cost V 1 base and J 13 bases, with 11 bases left between them. The CDR3 is CASSELVGLQFF. The CDR3 bases are TGTGCCAGCAGTGAATTGGTGGGATTACAGTTCTTC.

In its sample, this clonotype was seen many times. The CDR3 loop is CASSQPPRGRGNEQFF. The DNA of the CDR3 is TGCGCCAGCAGCCAACCCCCTCGCGGGAGAGGCAATGAGCAGTTCTTC. The V call is TRBV4-1, the J call TRBJ2-1; 7 bases are a match to TRBD2. In germline, CDR1 is MGHRA, CDR2 YSYEKL. Losses at the gene ends were 2 bases for V and 6 bases for J; bases not matched to a gene: 10. The CDR3 is made up of 16 amino acids.

The sample holds many counts of this clonotype. V usage is TRBV24-1 and J usage is TRBJ2-1; 15 positions match TRBD2. CDR3 size: 19 residues. CDR1 and CDR2 (germline): KGHDR, SFDVKD. With V trimmed by 0 bases and J by 1 base, 3 bases remained unmatched. The CDR3 loop reads CATSDLRTSGRDSYNEQFF. Written as DNA, the CDR3 is TGTGCCACCAGTGATTTGAGGACTAGCGGGAGGGATTCCTACAATGAGCAGTTCTTC.

In its sample, this clonotype was seen many times. This rearrangement joins TRBV9 to TRBJ1-5; D not resolved. Looked up from germline, CDR1 is SGDLS and CDR2 is YYNGEE. V lost 2 bases and J 4 bases, leaving 13 bases between the germline ends. The CDR3 consists of 15 residues. CDR3: CASSVSGDHNQPQHF. The DNA for the CDR3 is TGTGCCAGCAGCGTGAGTGGGGATCATAATCAGCCCCAGCATTTT.

This clonotype was detected many times. This sequence joins TRBV20-1 and TRBJ2-4; D is unresolved. V lost 6 bases and J lost 0, with 9 bases in between. This CDR3 comprises 13 residues. Germline V gives CDR1 DFQATT, CDR2 SNEGSKA (reference sequence). The CDR3: CSALQVAKNIQYF. The DNA of the CDR3 is TGCAGTGCCCTTCAAGTAGCCAAAAACATTCAGTACTTC.

This chain connects TRBV24-1 to TRBJ1-4, with D maybe TRBD1 (5 bases). V shed 5 bases and J shed 8 bases, with 11 bases lying between them. Germline values: CDR1 KGHDR, CDR2 SFDVKD. The CDR3 sequence is 13 residues long. CDR3 loop: CATSGGVDEKLFF. The CDR3 region has the DNA TGTGCCACCAGTGGAGGGGTTGACGAAAAACTGTTTTTT.

Ten or more counts support this clonotype. The chain uses TRBV12-3 or TRBV12-4 and TRBJ2-3; 9 positions agree with TRBD1. The CDR3 runs to 17 residues. The ends lost 2 bases at V and 3 bases at J; junction bases unmatched: 9. CDR3 nucleotides: TGTGCCAGCAGTTTATTTTTGGGACAGGGTAGGACAGATACGCAGTATTTT. Translated, it gives CASSLFLGQGRTDTQYF.

In its sample, this clonotype was seen many times. This chain joins TRBV12-3 or TRBV12-4 and TRBJ2-1; 8 nucleotides align to TRBD2. This CDR3 contains 14 residues. Trimming removed 2 bases from V and 11 bases from J; junction bases left unmatched: 8. The CDR3 nucleotides are TGTGCCAGCAGTTTAAGGGGCGGGGGGACTAAGCAGTTCTTC. It yields the protein CASSLRGGGTKQFF.

In its sample, this clonotype was seen many times. The chain is built from TRBV12-3 or TRBV12-4 and TRBJ2-3; D is unclear. V lost 1 base and J 1 base, leaving 6 bases between the germline ends. The CDR3 has 14 residues. In DNA form, the CDR3 reads TGTGCCAGCAGTTTAGACAGCCGCACAGATACGCAGTATTTT. It encodes CASSLDSRTDTQYF.

At least ten counts were recorded for this clonotype. This chain connects TRBV5-5 to TRBJ1-2; 8 bases agree with TRBD1. Germline CDR1 and CDR2: SGHKS and YYEKEE (reference sequence). Losses at the gene ends were 0 bases for V and 2 bases for J; bases not matched to a gene: 3. The CDR3 loop spans 15 amino acids. The DNA for the CDR3 is TGTGCCAGCAGCTTGGACCCAGGGGGCAACTATGGCTACACCTTC. Protein product: CASSLDPGGNYGYTF.

This clonotype was picked up many times. The V gene is TRBV12-3 or TRBV12-4, the J gene TRBJ2-1; possibly TRBD1 for D (6 bases). This CDR3 is built from 14 residues. With 7 bases removed from V and 7 bases from J, the gap between germline ends came to 17 bases. The CDR3 coding sequence is TGTGCCAGCATCAAAGGGACACAACCAAATGAGCAGTTCTTC. Residues: CASIKGTQPNEQFF.

Many counts were recorded for this clonotype. The chain carries TRBV20-1 and TRBJ1-1; possibly TRBD1 for D (6 bases). Trimming removed 7 bases at V and 6 bases at J, with 18 bases between. This CDR3 region has 13 residues. Germline V gives CDR1 DFQATT, CDR2 SNEGSKA (reference sequence). Written as DNA, the CDR3 is TGCAGTGTTCTTCCGGGGGCCGGGGCTGAAGCTTTCTTT. It yields the protein CSVLPGAGAEAFF.

Ten or more counts support this clonotype. The chain uses TRBV12-3 or TRBV12-4 and TRBJ2-3; 11 positions agree with TRBD2. V was clipped by 6 bases and J by 2 bases; unmatched bases: 4. The CDR3 runs 15 residues. The CDR3 loop reads CASSLGLAATDTQYF. The CDR3, as DNA: TGTGCCAGCAGCTTGGGACTAGCGGCCACAGATACGCAGTATTTT.

The chain links TRBV16 to TRBJ1-1, with D perhaps TRBD1 (5 bases). Trimming removed 7 bases from V and 0 bases from J, with 15 bases in between. CDR3 size: 15 residues. In germline, CDR1 is KGHSY, CDR2 FQNENV. CDR3 protein: CASTPGGGMNTEAFF. CDR3 DNA sequence: TGTGCCAGCACCCCAGGTGGGGGGATGAACACTGAAGCTTTCTTT.

There are many counts of this clonotype. The chain recombines TRBV20-1 with TRBJ2-1; TRBD2 matches 7 bases. This CDR3 region has 13 residues. CDR1 DFQATT and CDR2 SNEGSKA come from the germline V gene (reference sequence). J was trimmed by 10 bases and V by 4 bases; bases with no gene match: 10. The DNA of the CDR3 is TGCAGTGCTACCCAATTTGGCGGGGGAGAGCAGTTCTTC. Residues: CSATQFGGGEQFF.

This clonotype was seen at least ten times. The genes are TRBV2 and TRBJ2-3; D is possibly TRBD2 (5 bases). Per the germline V gene, CDR1 is SNHLY and CDR2 is FYNNEI. This CDR3 has 14 amino acids. Trimming pared 6 bases from V and 4 bases from J, leaving 14 bases between. DNA for the CDR3: TGTGCCAGCAGAGAAACTAGTAGCGCAGATACGCAGTATTTT. Translated, it gives CASRETSSADTQYF.

This clonotype was counted ten times or more. V is TRBV7-9 and J is TRBJ1-2; no reliable D call. The CDR3 covers 11 residues. V gave up 2 bases and J gave up 6 bases, with 4 bases separating them. Germline V CDR1 and CDR2: SEHNR, FQNEAQ (reference sequence). The CDR3 DNA reads as TGTGCCAGCAGCTTAATCGATGGCTACACCTTC. Translated, it gives CASSLIDGYTF.

This clonotype showed up many times. The chain recombines TRBV20-1 with TRBJ1-6; D may be TRBD1 (6 bases). Germline V gives CDR1 DFQATT, CDR2 SNEGSKA (reference sequence). The CDR3 spans 15 residues. Trimming stripped 3 bases from V and 7 bases from J, with 16 bases between. CDR3 nucleotide sequence: TGCAGTGCTAGCGGGGGCAGGGGAAGCAATTCACCCCTCCACTTT. Its protein product is CSASGGRGSNSPLHF.

This chain links TRBV11-2 with TRBJ2-5, with D possibly being TRBD2 (5 bases). V dropped 3 bases and J dropped 2 bases, with 10 bases sitting between them. The germline V gene has CDR1 SGHAT and CDR2 FQNNGV. The CDR3 extends over 14 amino acids. In DNA form, the CDR3 reads TGTGCCAGCAGCTTCGGGGTCAGGCAAGAGACCCAGTACTTC. It translates to CASSFGVRQETQYF. Based on the CDR3 plus reference TRBV11-2 and TRBJ2-5, the full variable domain is EAGVAQSPRYKIIEKRQSVAFWCNPISGHATLYWYQQILGQGPKLLIQFQNNGVVDDSQLPKDRFSAERLKGVDSTLKIQPAKLEDSAVYLCASSFGVRQETQYFGPGTRLLVL.